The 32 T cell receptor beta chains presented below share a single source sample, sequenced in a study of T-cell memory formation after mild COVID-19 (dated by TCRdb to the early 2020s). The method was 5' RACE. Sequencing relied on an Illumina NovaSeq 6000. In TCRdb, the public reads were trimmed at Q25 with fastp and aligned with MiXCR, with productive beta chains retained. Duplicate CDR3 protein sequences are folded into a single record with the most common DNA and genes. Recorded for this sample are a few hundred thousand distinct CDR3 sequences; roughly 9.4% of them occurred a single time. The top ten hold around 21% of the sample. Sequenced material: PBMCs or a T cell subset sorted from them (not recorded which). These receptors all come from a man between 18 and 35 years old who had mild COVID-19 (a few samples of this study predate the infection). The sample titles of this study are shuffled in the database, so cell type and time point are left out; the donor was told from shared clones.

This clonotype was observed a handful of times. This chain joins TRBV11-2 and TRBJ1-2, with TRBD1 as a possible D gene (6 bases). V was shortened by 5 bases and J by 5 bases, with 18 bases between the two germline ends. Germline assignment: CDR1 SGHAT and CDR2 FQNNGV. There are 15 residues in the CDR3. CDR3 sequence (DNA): TGTGCCAGCAGCCCTGTTGGACAGCAAGGGTATGGCTACACCTTC. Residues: CASSPVGQQGYGYTF.

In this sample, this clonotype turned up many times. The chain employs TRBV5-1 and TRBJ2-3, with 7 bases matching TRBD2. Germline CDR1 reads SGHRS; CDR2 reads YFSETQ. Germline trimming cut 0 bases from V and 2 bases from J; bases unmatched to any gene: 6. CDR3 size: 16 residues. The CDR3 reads CASSLGLAVPTDTQYF. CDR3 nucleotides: TGCGCCAGCAGCTTGGGGCTAGCGGTTCCCACAGATACGCAGTATTTT.

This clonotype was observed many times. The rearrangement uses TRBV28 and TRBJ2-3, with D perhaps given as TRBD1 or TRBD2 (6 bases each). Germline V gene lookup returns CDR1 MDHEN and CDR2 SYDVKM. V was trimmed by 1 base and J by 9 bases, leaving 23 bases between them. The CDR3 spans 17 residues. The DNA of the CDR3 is TGTGCCAGCAGTTTATTATGGGGGGCTAAAGATAAGGGCACGCAGTATTTT. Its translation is CASSLLWGAKDKGTQYF.

This chain's CDR3 is CASSQEGSPLWGKNIQYF. Written as DNA, the CDR3 is TGCGCCAGCAGCCAAGAAGGATCGCCTCTTTGGGGCAAAAACATTCAGTACTTC. V usage is TRBV4-3 and J usage is TRBJ2-4; D gene uncertain. Germline CDR1 reads LGHNA; CDR2 reads YSLEER. The CDR3 is made up of 18 amino acids. Trimming stripped 0 bases from V and 3 bases from J, with 18 bases between.

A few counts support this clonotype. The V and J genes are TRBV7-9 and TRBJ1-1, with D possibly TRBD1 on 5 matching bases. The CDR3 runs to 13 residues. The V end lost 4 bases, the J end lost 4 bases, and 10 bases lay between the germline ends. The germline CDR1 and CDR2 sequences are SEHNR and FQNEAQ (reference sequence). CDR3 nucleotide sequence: TGTGCCAGCAGCTCCACGAGGGGCACTGAAGCTTTCTTT. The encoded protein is CASSSTRGTEAFF.

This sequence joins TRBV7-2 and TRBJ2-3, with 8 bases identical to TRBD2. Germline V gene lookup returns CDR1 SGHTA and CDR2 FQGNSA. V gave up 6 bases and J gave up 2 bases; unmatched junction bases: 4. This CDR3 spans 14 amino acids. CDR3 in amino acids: CASRQRGPTDTQYF. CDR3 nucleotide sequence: TGTGCCAGCAGACAGCGGGGGCCCACAGATACGCAGTATTTT.

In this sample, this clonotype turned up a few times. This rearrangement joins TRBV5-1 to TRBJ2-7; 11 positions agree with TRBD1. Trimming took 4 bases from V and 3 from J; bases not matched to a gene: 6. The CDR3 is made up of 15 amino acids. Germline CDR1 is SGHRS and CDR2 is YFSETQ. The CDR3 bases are TGCGCCAGCAGCCCGGGACAGGGGGTTATCTACGAGCAGTACTTC. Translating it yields CASSPGQGVIYEQYF. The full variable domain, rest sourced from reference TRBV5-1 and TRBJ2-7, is KAGVTQTPRYLIKTRGQQVTLSCSPISGHRSVSWYQQTPGQGLQFLFEYFSETQRNKGNFPGRFSGRQFSNSRSEMNVSTLELGDSALYLCASSPGQGVIYEQYFGPGTRLTVT.

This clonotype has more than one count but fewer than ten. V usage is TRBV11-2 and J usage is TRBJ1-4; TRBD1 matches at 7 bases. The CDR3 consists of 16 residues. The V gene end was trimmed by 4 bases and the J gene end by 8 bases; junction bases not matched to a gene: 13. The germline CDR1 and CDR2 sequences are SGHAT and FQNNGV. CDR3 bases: TGTGCCAGCAGCTCGTGGACAGGCGGTTCTGGGGAAAAACTGTTTTTT. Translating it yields CASSSWTGGSGEKLFF.

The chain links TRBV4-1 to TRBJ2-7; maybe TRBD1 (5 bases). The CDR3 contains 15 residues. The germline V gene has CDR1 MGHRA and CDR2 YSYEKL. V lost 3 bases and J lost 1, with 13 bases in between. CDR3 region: CASSHMQGLSYEQYF. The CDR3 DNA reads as TGCGCCAGCAGCCATATGCAGGGCCTTTCCTACGAGCAGTACTTC.

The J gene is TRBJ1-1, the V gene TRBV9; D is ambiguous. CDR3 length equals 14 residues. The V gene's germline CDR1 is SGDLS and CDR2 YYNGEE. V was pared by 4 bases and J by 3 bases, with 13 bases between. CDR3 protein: CASSFGPGHTEAFF. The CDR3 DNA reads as TGTGCCAGCAGCTTTGGACCGGGCCACACTGAAGCTTTCTTT.

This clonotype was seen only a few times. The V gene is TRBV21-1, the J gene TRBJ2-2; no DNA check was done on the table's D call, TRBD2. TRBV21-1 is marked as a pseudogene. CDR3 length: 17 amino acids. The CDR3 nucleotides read TGTGCCAGCAGCAAAGGGGGAGTCGGCCAGAACACCGGGGAGCTGTTTTTT. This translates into CASSKGGVGQNTGELFF.

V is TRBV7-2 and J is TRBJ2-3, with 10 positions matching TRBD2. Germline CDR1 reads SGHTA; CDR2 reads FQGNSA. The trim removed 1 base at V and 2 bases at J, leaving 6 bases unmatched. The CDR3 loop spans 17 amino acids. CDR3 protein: CASSLVPAGGDTDTQYF. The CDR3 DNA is TGTGCCAGCAGCTTAGTTCCAGCGGGGGGGGACACAGATACGCAGTATTTT.

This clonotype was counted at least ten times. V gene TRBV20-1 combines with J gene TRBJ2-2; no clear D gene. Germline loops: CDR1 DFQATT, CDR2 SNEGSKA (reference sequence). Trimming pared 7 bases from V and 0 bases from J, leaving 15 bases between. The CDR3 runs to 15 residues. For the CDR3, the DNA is TGCAGTGTCAAGCGCGGAGTCCCGAACACCGGGGAGCTGTTTTTT. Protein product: CSVKRGVPNTGELFF.

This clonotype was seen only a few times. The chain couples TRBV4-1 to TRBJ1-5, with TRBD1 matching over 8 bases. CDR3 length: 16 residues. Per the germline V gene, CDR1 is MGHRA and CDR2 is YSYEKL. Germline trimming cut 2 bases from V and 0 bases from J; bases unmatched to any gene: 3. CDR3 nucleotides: TGCGCCAGCAGCCAATGGACAGGGTTTAGCAATCAGCCCCAGCATTTT. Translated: CASSQWTGFSNQPQHF.

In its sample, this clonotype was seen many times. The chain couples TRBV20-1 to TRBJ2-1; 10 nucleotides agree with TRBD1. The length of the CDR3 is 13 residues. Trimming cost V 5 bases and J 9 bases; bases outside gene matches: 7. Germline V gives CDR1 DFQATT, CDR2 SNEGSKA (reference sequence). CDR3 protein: CSAYDRGLGEQFF. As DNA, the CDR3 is TGCAGTGCTTACGACAGGGGGCTCGGTGAGCAGTTCTTC.

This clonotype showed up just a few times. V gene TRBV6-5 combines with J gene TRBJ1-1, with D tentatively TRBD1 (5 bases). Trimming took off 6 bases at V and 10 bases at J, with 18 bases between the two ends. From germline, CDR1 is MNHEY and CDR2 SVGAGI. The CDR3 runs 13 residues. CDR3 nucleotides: TGTGCCAGCAGCTATCGGGACCCACGAGGAGCTTTCTTT. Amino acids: CASSYRDPRGAFF.

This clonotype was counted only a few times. In DNA form, the CDR3 reads TGCGCCAGCAGCTTGCGGGTGGTTCTCGGGCCCAGCACTGAAGCTTTCTTT. As protein: CASSLRVVLGPSTEAFF. The chain recombines TRBV5-1 with TRBJ1-1, with D unresolved. Germline V gene sequence: CDR1 SGHRS, CDR2 YFSETQ. The V end was cut by 1 base, the J end by 4 bases, with 20 bases between. The CDR3 contains 17 residues. Filled out from reference TRBV5-1 and TRBJ1-1, the complete variable domain reads KAGVTQTPRYLIKTRGQQVTLSCSPISGHRSVSWYQQTPGQGLQFLFEYFSETQRNKGNFPGRFSGRQFSNSRSEMNVSTLELGDSALYLCASSLRVVLGPSTEAFFGQGTRLTVV.

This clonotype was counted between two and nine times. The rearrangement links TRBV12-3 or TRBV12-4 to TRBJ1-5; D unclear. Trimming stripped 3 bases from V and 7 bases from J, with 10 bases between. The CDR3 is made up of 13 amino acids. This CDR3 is CASSLMAGQPQHF. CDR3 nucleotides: TGTGCCAGCAGTTTGATGGCGGGACAGCCCCAGCATTTT.

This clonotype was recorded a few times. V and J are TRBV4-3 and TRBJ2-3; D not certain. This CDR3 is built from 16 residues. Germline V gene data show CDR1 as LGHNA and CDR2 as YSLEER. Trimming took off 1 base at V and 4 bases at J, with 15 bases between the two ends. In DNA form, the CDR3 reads TGCGCCAGCAGCCAAGCGGGCCCAGCAGTCCCAGATACGCAGTATTTT. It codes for CASSQAGPAVPDTQYF.

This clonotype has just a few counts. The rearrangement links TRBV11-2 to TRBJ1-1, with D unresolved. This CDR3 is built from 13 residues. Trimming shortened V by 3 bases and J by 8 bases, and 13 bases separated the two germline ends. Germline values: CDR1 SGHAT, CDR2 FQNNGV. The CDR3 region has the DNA TGTGCCAGCAGCTTTTCCGTACGTTCGGAAGCTTTCTTT. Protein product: CASSFSVRSEAFF.

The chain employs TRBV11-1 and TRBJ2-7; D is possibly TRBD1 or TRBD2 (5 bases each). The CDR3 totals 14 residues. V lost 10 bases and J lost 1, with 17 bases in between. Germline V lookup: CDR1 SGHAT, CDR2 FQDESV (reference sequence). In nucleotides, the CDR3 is TGTGCCACCCAGAAGGGACGGCTGTCCTACGAGCAGTACTTC. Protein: CATQKGRLSYEQYF.

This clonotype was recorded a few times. CDR3 region: CASSRYSNQPQHF. CDR3 in DNA: TGTGCCAGCAGCCGGTATAGCAATCAGCCCCAGCATTTT. This chain links TRBV7-2 with TRBJ1-5; D gene unclear. V was pared by 5 bases and J by 0 bases, with 5 bases between. CDR3 length equals 13 residues. Germline values: CDR1 SGHTA, CDR2 FQGNSA.

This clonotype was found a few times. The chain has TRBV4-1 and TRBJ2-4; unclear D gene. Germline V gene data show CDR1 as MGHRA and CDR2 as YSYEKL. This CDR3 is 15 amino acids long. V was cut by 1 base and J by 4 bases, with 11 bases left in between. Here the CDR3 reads CASSQGKDLKNIQYF. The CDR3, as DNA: TGCGCCAGCAGCCAAGGGAAGGACCTGAAAAACATTCAGTACTTC.

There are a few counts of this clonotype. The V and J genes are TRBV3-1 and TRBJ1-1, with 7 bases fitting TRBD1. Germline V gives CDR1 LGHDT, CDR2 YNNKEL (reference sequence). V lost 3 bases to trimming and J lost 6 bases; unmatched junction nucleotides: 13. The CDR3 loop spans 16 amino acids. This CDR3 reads CASSHLLSGQFPEAFF. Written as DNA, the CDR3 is TGTGCCAGCAGCCACTTACTCTCGGGACAGTTCCCTGAAGCTTTCTTT.

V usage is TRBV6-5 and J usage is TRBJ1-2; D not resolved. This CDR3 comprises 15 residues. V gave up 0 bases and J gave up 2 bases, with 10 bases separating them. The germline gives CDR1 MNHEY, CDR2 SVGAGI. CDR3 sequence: CASSYSATTNYGYTF. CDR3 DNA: TGTGCCAGCAGTTACTCGGCAACTACCAACTATGGCTACACCTTC.

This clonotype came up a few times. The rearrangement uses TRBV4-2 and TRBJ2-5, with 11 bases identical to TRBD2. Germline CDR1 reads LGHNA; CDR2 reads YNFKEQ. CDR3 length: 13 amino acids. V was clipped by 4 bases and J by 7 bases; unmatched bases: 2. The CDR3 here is CASSPLAGGTQYF. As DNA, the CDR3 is TGTGCCAGCAGCCCCCTAGCGGGGGGGACCCAGTACTTC.

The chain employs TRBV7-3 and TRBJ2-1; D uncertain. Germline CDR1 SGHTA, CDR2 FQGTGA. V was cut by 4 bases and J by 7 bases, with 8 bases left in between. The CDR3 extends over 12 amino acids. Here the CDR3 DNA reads TGTGCCAGCAGCTCCGGTTGGAATGAGCAGTTCTTC. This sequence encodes CASSSGWNEQFF.

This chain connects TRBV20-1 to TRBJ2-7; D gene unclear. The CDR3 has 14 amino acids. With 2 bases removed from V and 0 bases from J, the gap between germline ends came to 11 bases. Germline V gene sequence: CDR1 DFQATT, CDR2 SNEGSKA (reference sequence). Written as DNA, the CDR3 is TGCAGTGCTAGAAAGGCAGAAGTCTCCTACGAGCAGTACTTC. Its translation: CSARKAEVSYEQYF.

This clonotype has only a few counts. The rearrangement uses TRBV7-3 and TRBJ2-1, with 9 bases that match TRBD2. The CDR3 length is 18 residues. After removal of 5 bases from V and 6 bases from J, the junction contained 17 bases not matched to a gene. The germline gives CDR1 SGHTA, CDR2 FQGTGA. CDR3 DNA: TGTGCCAGCAGCACATTTAGCGGGGGACGAGGTCATTCCAATGAGCAGTTCTTC. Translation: CASSTFSGGRGHSNEQFF.

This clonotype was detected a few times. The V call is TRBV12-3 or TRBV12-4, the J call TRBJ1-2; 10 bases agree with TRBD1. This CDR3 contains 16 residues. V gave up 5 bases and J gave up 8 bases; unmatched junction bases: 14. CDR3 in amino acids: CASSQPGQGGGLGYTF. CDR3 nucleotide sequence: TGTGCCAGCAGTCAGCCCGGACAGGGGGGAGGGTTAGGCTACACCTTC.

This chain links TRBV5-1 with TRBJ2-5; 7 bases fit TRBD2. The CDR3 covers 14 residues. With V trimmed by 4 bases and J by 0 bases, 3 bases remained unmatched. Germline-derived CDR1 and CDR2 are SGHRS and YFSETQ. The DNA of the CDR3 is TGCGCCAGCAGCCGGCGGGAGTACCAAGAGACCCAGTACTTC. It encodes CASSRREYQETQYF.

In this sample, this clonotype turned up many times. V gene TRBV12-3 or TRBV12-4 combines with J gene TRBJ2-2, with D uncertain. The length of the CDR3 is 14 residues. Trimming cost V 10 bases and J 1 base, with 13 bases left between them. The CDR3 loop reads CATLVDLNTGELFF. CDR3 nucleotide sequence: TGTGCCACCCTAGTTGACCTGAACACCGGGGAGCTGTTTTTT.